These T cell receptor beta chains were read from a single sample in a study of control samples from healthy donors and cancer patients. Libraries were prepared by immunoSEQ multiplex PCR; TCRdb keeps only in-frame clonotypes and omits some of them. The sample includes roughly 450,000 clones, 80% to 95% seen only once; the top ten take 5.5% to 7.5%. Material for sequencing was PBMCs. The receptors were sampled from a man in his forties or fifties with head and neck cancer. CDR3s include the opening cysteine and the closing phenylalanine or tryptophan. A D gene is named only where the DNA matches it firmly. Clone size is shown for a subset of rows, as once, few, many or a class of expanded clone.

J: TRBJ1-1
size: .
V: TRBV28
D: TRBD1
CDR3: CASSSPGTGLDTEAFF
DNA: TGTGCCAGCAGTTCCCCCGGGACAGGGCTGGACACTGAAGCTTTCTTT

J: TRBJ1-2
size: .
V: TRBV7-2
D: TRBD1
CDR3: CASSPDRGGYYGYTF
DNA: TGTGCCAGCAGCCCCGACAGGGGGGGTTACTATGGCTACACCTTC

J: TRBJ2-2
size: .
V: TRBV5-1
D: .
CDR3: CASSLAQLNTGELFF
DNA: TGCGCCAGCAGCTTGGCACAGCTAAACACCGGGGAGCTGTTTTTT

J: TRBJ1-6
size: .
V: TRBV5-1
D: TRBD1
CDR3: CASSRDRGNSPLHF
DNA: TGCGCCAGCAGTCGGGACAGGGGTAATTCACCCCTCCACTTT

J: TRBJ1-2
size: .
V: TRBV13
D: .
CDR3: CASSLLASGFNGYTF
DNA: TGTGCCAGCAGCTTACTAGCCTCGGGATTTAATGGCTACACCTTC

J: TRBJ2-3
size: .
V: TRBV5-1
D: .
CDR3: CASTYLGQGSVTDTQYF
DNA: TGCGCCAGCACCTACCTCGGGCAGGGCAGCGTCACAGATACGCAGTATTTT

J: TRBJ1-2
size: .
V: TRBV2
D: TRBD1
CDR3: CASSEWGTGDYGYTF
DNA: TGTGCCAGCAGTGAGTGGGGGACAGGGGACTATGGCTACACCTTC

J: TRBJ1-5
size: .
V: TRBV3-1/TRBV3-2
D: TRBD1
CDR3: CASSLGQGDQPQHF
DNA: TGTGCCAGCAGCCTGGGACAGGGCGATCAGCCCCAGCATTTT

J: TRBJ2-5
size: .
V: TRBV7-9
D: .
CDR3: CASSGQVRVGETQYF
DNA: TGTGCCAGCAGCGGACAAGTAAGGGTTGGAGAGACCCAGTACTTC

J: TRBJ2-7
size: few
V: TRBV5-1
D: .
CDR3: CASSLGARDGEQYF
DNA: TGCGCCAGCAGCTTGGGCGCCAGGGACGGCGAGCAGTACTTC

J: TRBJ2-2
size: .
V: TRBV7-9
D: .
CDR3: CASSATGHYTGELFF
DNA: TGTGCCAGCAGCGCAACGGGACACTACACCGGGGAGCTGTTTTTT

J: TRBJ2-1
size: .
V: TRBV11-2
D: TRBD2
CDR3: CASSLLFAGDNEQFF
DNA: TGTGCCAGCAGCTTATTGTTTGCGGGAGACAATGAGCAGTTCTTC

J: TRBJ2-1
size: .
V: TRBV19
D: .
CDR3: CASSMRRINEQFF
DNA: TGTGCCAGTAGTATGAGGCGGATCAATGAGCAGTTCTTC

J: TRBJ2-3
size: .
V: TRBV3-1/TRBV3-2
D: .
CDR3: CASSQPRPGGISSGTQYF
DNA: TGTGCCAGCAGCCAGCCAAGACCTGGGGGGATCTCCAGTGGTACGCAGTATTTT

J: TRBJ1-4
size: .
V: TRBV6-5
D: .
CDR3: CASRGVSGEKLFF
DNA: TGTGCCAGCAGAGGGGTATCTGGGGAAAAACTGTTTTTT